Presented here are 26 T cell receptor beta chains from one specimen sequenced in a study of T cell responses to AZD1222 COVID-19 vaccine. Here immunoSEQ multiplex PCR was the method, and the copy in TCRdb shows in-frame clones only, minus some. The sample carries roughly 55,000 clones, about 90% recorded once. The sequences come from peripheral blood, collected on day 0 of AZD1222 vaccination. All receptors come from an adult in good health.

The rearrangement links TRBV5-1 to TRBJ2-5, with D tentatively TRBD1 (6 bases). The germline V and J ends were trimmed by 5 bases and 5 bases, with 13 bases remaining between them. Germline lookup yields CDR1 SGHRS and CDR2 YFSETQ. The CDR3 covers 13 residues. CDR3 protein: CASSLPGVETQYF. The CDR3 DNA is TGCGCCAGCAGTCTTCCAGGGGTGGAGACCCAGTACTTC.

This chain uses TRBV11-2 with TRBJ2-4, with D possibly being TRBD1 (5 bases). Trimming pared 4 bases from V and 4 bases from J, leaving 14 bases between. From germline, CDR1 is SGHAT and CDR2 FQNNGV. The CDR3 is 15 amino acids. The CDR3 coding sequence is TGTGCCAGCAGCTCTGTGCGACACAGGAAAAACATTCAGTACTTC. It is translated as CASSSVRHRKNIQYF.

The chain carries TRBV2 and TRBJ2-3, with 9 bases aligning to TRBD1. The CDR3 covers 14 residues. Germline V lookup: CDR1 SNHLY, CDR2 FYNNEI. With V trimmed by 6 bases and J by 0 bases, 1 base remained unmatched. CDR3: CASSGQGSTDTQYF. The CDR3 DNA reads TGTGCCAGCAGCGGACAGGGGAGCACAGATACGCAGTATTTT.

The rearrangement joins TRBV5-4 to TRBJ2-4, with a weak D call TRBD1 (5 bases). The CDR3 consists of 17 residues. Per germline, CDR1 SGHNT and CDR2 YYREEE (reference sequence). V lost 0 bases to trimming and J lost 0 bases, with 13 bases between them. The CDR3 sequence is CASSLGGPLGAKNIQYF. In nucleotides, the CDR3 is TGTGCCAGCAGCTTGGGGGGCCCCCTCGGAGCCAAAAACATTCAGTACTTC.

This chain links TRBV29-1 with TRBJ2-7; D possibly corresponds to TRBD1 (5 bases). The CDR3 consists of 13 residues. Germline CDR1 SQVTM, CDR2 ANQGSEA. V was shortened by 4 bases and J by 1 base, with 11 bases between the two germline ends. The DNA of the CDR3 is TGCAGCGTTGGGGCAGGGATATCCTACGAGCAGTACTTC. Protein sequence: CSVGAGISYEQYF.

The chain links TRBV12-3 or TRBV12-4 to TRBJ1-1; D not resolved. The CDR3 has 13 amino acids. V lost 5 bases to trimming and J lost 4 bases, with 11 bases between them. The CDR3 sequence is CASSKDWGTEAFF. Written as DNA, the CDR3 is TGTGCCAGCAGTAAGGACTGGGGCACTGAAGCTTTCTTT.

V is TRBV9 and J is TRBJ2-1; D not resolved. Trimming pared 0 bases from V and 2 bases from J, leaving 9 bases between. Germline lookup yields CDR1 SGDLS and CDR2 YYNGEE. The CDR3 is made up of 15 amino acids. CDR3 sequence (DNA): TGTGCCAGCAGCGTAGGCGTCTCCACCTACAATGAGCAGTTCTTC. Its protein is CASSVGVSTYNEQFF.

This sequence joins TRBV12-3 or TRBV12-4 and TRBJ1-1; possible D gene TRBD1, 5 bases. This CDR3 region has 13 residues. V lost 7 bases to trimming and J lost 0 bases, with 9 bases between them. The chain's CDR3 is CASIQGLNTEAFF. CDR3 DNA sequence: TGTGCCAGCATTCAGGGCTTGAACACTGAAGCTTTCTTT.

This clone showed up just a few times. This sequence joins TRBV3-1 (or the pseudogene TRBV3-2) and TRBJ1-2; maybe TRBD1 (5 bases). The germline V gene encodes CDR1 LGHDT and CDR2 YNNKEL (reference sequence). With 0 bases removed from V and 5 bases from J, the gap between germline ends came to 10 bases. This CDR3 is 14 amino acids long. The CDR3 region has the DNA TGTGCCAGCAGCCAAGACGAGGGGAGGTATGGCTACACCTTC. It encodes CASSQDEGRYGYTF.

This clone turned up a few times. This chain joins TRBV6-5 and TRBJ1-6, with 8 bases aligning to TRBD1. CDR1 is MNHEY, CDR2 SVGAGI, per germline. This CDR3 is built from 15 residues. V shed 2 bases, J shed 10 bases, and the junction held 7 bases outside the gene matches. The CDR3 here is CASSYQDRGRSPLHF. The CDR3 region has the DNA TGTGCCAGCAGTTACCAAGACAGGGGTAGATCACCCCTCCACTTT.

Here the CDR3 DNA reads TGCGCCAGCAGTGTCGTCGTCCTTCGTGGAGCGGGGGAAGCTTTCTTT. Its translation: CASSVVVLRGAGEAFF. The chain links TRBV4-1 to TRBJ1-1; D ambiguous. The germline V gene encodes CDR1 MGHRA and CDR2 YSYEKL. Trimming stripped 6 bases from V and 8 bases from J, with 25 bases between. CDR3 length equals 16 residues.

The chain employs TRBV6-5 and TRBJ2-7; 13 positions match TRBD2. V was clipped by 6 bases and J by 2 bases; unmatched bases: 4. CDR1 is MNHEY, CDR2 SVGAGI, per germline. This CDR3 comprises 15 residues. DNA for the CDR3: TGTGCCAGCAGCCTAGGACTAGCGGGGGCCTACGAGCAGTACTTC. It encodes CASSLGLAGAYEQYF.

This chain joins TRBV3-1 (or the pseudogene TRBV3-2) and TRBJ1-3; no reliable D call. With 5 bases removed from V and 5 bases from J, the gap between germline ends came to 7 bases. The CDR3 contains 12 residues. Germline CDR1 is LGHDT and CDR2 is YNNKEL (reference sequence). CDR3 sequence (DNA): TGTGCCAGCAGCAACACCAGAAACACCATATATTTT. It is translated as CASSNTRNTIYF.

This rearrangement joins TRBV7-8 to TRBJ1-1; no clear D. The CDR3 sequence is 15 residues long. Germline-derived CDR1 and CDR2 are SGHVS and FQNEAQ. The V and J ends lost 0 bases and 1 base respectively, with 9 bases between them. In nucleotides, the CDR3 is TGTGCCAGCAGCTTAGCGCTCGACGAGAACACTGAAGCTTTCTTT. The encoded protein is CASSLALDENTEAFF.

This clone was picked up one time. The J gene is TRBJ2-3, the V gene TRBV5-4, with 9 bases matching TRBD2. CDR1 and CDR2 (germline): SGHNT, YYREEE (reference sequence). This CDR3 is 15 amino acids long. The J segment lost 3 bases and the V segment lost 4 bases, leaving 6 bases of the junction unmatched. In DNA form, the CDR3 reads TGTGCCAGCAGCGGCGGGACTAGCATGACAGATACGCAGTATTTT. Translating it yields CASSGGTSMTDTQYF.

The chain carries TRBV24-1 and TRBJ2-3; maybe TRBD1 (5 bases). Per the germline V gene, CDR1 is KGHDR and CDR2 is SFDVKD. The CDR3 has 14 amino acids. Trimming removed 4 bases at V and 7 bases at J, with 14 bases between. The CDR3 region is CATSEGVFPYTQYF. CDR3 bases: TGTGCCACCAGTGAAGGGGTATTCCCGTATACGCAGTATTTT.

J is TRBJ1-3 and V is TRBV4-2; perhaps TRBD1 as D (5 bases). Germline lookup yields CDR1 LGHNA and CDR2 YNFKEQ. Trimming left V 3 bases short and J 0 bases short, with 12 bases between. The CDR3 length is 16 residues. The CDR3 DNA reads as TGTGCCAGCAGCCAGGAAGGGACCTTCTCTGGAAACACCATATATTTT. This codes for CASSQEGTFSGNTIYF.

This chain joins TRBV15 and TRBJ2-6; TRBD1 agrees at 8 bases. Trimming took 4 bases from V and 6 from J; bases not matched to a gene: 5. Germline assignment: CDR1 LNHNV and CDR2 YYDKDF (reference sequence). This CDR3 has 15 residues. CDR3 sequence: CATSTDRGKANVLTF. In DNA form, the CDR3 reads TGTGCCACCAGCACTGACAGGGGAAAGGCCAACGTCCTGACTTTC.

The gene calls are TRBV6-1 and TRBJ2-1, with a possible D match to TRBD1 (6 bases). CDR3 length: 18 amino acids. In germline, CDR1 is MNHNS, CDR2 SASEGT. Trimming left V 2 bases short and J 14 bases short, with 31 bases between. CDR3: CASSEKKGGGTISTEKFF. CDR3 bases: TGTGCCAGCAGTGAAAAAAAAGGTGGGGGCACCATCTCCACCGAAAAGTTCTTC.

In nucleotides, the CDR3 is TGTGCCAGCAGTTACTCGGCAGAGAACTATGGCTACACCTTC. This codes for CASSYSAENYGYTF. This rearrangement joins TRBV6-6 to TRBJ1-2; D call uncertain. The germline V and J ends were trimmed by 0 bases and 2 bases, with 7 bases remaining between them. Germline CDR1 reads MNHNY; CDR2 reads SVGAGI (reference sequence). The CDR3 consists of 14 residues.

The V call is TRBV7-2, the J call TRBJ2-7, with D unclear. This CDR3 region has 14 residues. Germline V gives CDR1 SGHTA, CDR2 FQGNSA. Trimming took 2 bases from V and 3 from J, leaving 11 bases between them. The CDR3 reads CASSLLAGHYEQYF. In nucleotides, the CDR3 is TGTGCCAGCAGCTTACTGGCAGGCCACTACGAGCAGTACTTC.

This clone was found once. The chain employs TRBV21-1 and TRBJ2-1. TRBV21-1 is a pseudogene locus. The CDR3 length is 16 residues. The CDR3 loop reads CASSKREKVPYNEQFF. The CDR3 DNA reads TGTGCCAGCAGCAAACGAGAGAAGGTGCCCTACAATGAGCAGTTCTTC.

The chain uses TRBV18 and TRBJ2-7; D uncertain. The CDR3 covers 12 residues. CDR1 and CDR2 from the germline V gene are KGHSH and LQKENI. Trimming cost V 6 bases and J 7 bases, with 13 bases left between them. CDR3 nucleotides: TGTGCCAGCTCCGGGCCAGACGGGGAGCAGTACTTC. Translated, it gives CASSGPDGEQYF.

The gene calls are TRBV7-9 and TRBJ2-5, with 13 positions matching TRBD2. The CDR3 covers 17 residues. The germline V gene encodes CDR1 SEHNR and CDR2 FQNEAQ (reference sequence). J was trimmed by 5 bases and V by 5 bases; bases with no gene match: 11. The chain's CDR3 is CASSPGTSGAPSETQYF. In nucleotides, the CDR3 is TGTGCCAGCAGCCCGGGGACTAGCGGGGCCCCGTCGGAGACCCAGTACTTC.

This chain connects TRBV16 to TRBJ1-1; possible D gene TRBD1, 6 bases. The germline V and J ends were trimmed by 4 bases and 0 bases, with 12 bases remaining between them. The CDR3 is 15 amino acids. CDR1 and CDR2 from the germline V gene are KGHSY and FQNENV. CDR3 sequence: CASSREQGLNTEAFF. CDR3 in DNA: TGTGCCAGCAGCCGAGAACAGGGCTTGAACACTGAAGCTTTCTTT.

V usage is TRBV7-8 and J usage is TRBJ1-2, with 10 nucleotides matching TRBD1. The CDR3 has 18 amino acids. The junction had 14 bases not matched to a gene; V was cut back by 0 bases and J by 7 bases. Germline V lookup: CDR1 SGHVS, CDR2 FQNEAQ. CDR3 protein: CASSLARVGRTGGAGYTF. The CDR3 region has the DNA TGTGCCAGCAGCTTAGCGAGGGTGGGAAGGACAGGGGGTGCTGGCTACACCTTC.